The 27 T cell receptor beta chains in this list originate from one sample, sequenced in a study of blood T cell repertoires in COVID-19. Assay: immunoSEQ multiplex PCR; the TCRdb copy retains only in-frame clones and omits some. The sample comprises 350,000 to 450,000 clones, less than 85% of which are singletons, and approximately 3.7% rests with the top ten. What was sequenced was peripheral blood. Every receptor here comes from a woman in her late teens or twenties with acute or convalescent COVID-19.

This sequence joins TRBV5-1 and TRBJ2-7, with D perhaps TRBD1 (5 bases). V lost 2 bases and J 2 bases, leaving 11 bases between the germline ends. CDR3 size: 14 residues. Germline loops: CDR1 SGHRS, CDR2 YFSETQ. The CDR3 region is CASSFYPTAYEQYF. For the CDR3, the DNA is TGCGCCAGCAGCTTTTACCCGACAGCCTACGAGCAGTACTTC.

In its sample, this clone was seen once. The CDR3 region is CASSLRGKSYNEQFF. The CDR3 bases are TGTGCCAGCAGTTTGCGAGGAAAGTCCTACAATGAGCAGTTCTTC. This chain uses TRBV28 with TRBJ2-1; unclear D gene. Trimming took 3 bases from V and 1 from J, leaving 10 bases between them. The V gene's germline CDR1 is MDHEN and CDR2 SYDVKM. The CDR3 is made up of 15 amino acids.

Notes on this clone: Other DNA sequences in this sample translate to the same CDR3. This sequence joins TRBV29-1 and TRBJ2-7; possible D gene TRBD1, 5 bases. CDR3 length: 13 residues. Per germline, CDR1 SQVTM and CDR2 ANQGSEA. V lost 2 bases to trimming and J lost 2 bases, with 10 bases between them. CDR3 residues: CSVERQGAYEQYF. CDR3 in DNA: TGCAGCGTTGAACGCCAGGGTGCCTACGAGCAGTACTTC.

V usage is TRBV6-5 and J usage is TRBJ1-5; D remains unclear. The CDR3 length is 15 residues. Per germline, CDR1 MNHEY and CDR2 SVGAGI. V was shortened by 8 bases and J by 4 bases, with 18 bases between the two germline ends. The CDR3 DNA follows: TGTGCCAGCTCCTATACCGCGACATCAAATCAGCCCCAGCATTTT. Translation gives CASSYTATSNQPQHF.

V and J are TRBV9 and TRBJ1-6; D is uncertain. Germline CDR1 and CDR2: SGDLS and YYNGEE. The CDR3 consists of 16 residues. Trimming stripped 3 bases from V and 10 bases from J, with 20 bases between. CDR3 region: CASSARENSINSPLHF. In DNA form, the CDR3 reads TGTGCCAGCAGCGCCCGAGAGAACAGTATCAACTCACCCCTCCACTTT.

The chain is built from TRBV5-5 and TRBJ1-2; no clear D. Germline V gene lookup returns CDR1 SGHKS and CDR2 YYEKEE (reference sequence). Trimming took 0 bases from V and 6 from J, leaving 12 bases between them. CDR3 size: 14 residues. This CDR3 reads CASSLETYVNGYTF. The CDR3 DNA is TGTGCCAGCAGCTTGGAGACTTACGTGAATGGCTACACCTTC.

V gene TRBV30 combines with J gene TRBJ1-2; D gene uncertain. Germline values: CDR1 GTSNPN, CDR2 SVGIG (reference sequence). This CDR3 is 13 amino acids long. The ends were cut back, 8 bases at V and 8 bases at J, with 21 bases in the middle. CDR3 loop: CAAPSGDLGGYTF. The CDR3 DNA is TGTGCCGCACCTTCCGGGGATTTAGGGGGCTACACCTTC. The full variable domain, its missing parts supplied by reference TRBV30 and TRBJ1-2, is SQTIHQWPATLVQPVGSPLSLECTVEGTSNPNLYWYRQAAGRGLQLLFYSVGIGQISSEVPQNLSASRPQDRQFILSSKKLLLSDSGFYLCAAPSGDLGGYTFGSGTRLTVV.

The rearrangement joins TRBV30 to TRBJ2-3; possible D gene TRBD2, 6 bases. With 3 bases removed from V and 0 bases from J, the gap between germline ends came to 16 bases. CDR3 length equals 16 residues. Germline loops: CDR1 GTSNPN, CDR2 SVGIG (reference sequence). The CDR3 nucleotides are TGTGCCTGGAGCCCTTTTTTACGGGGGAGCACAGATACGCAGTATTTT. This codes for CAWSPFLRGSTDTQYF.

V usage is TRBV10-1 and J usage is TRBJ1-6; D unclear. The germline V gene has CDR1 WNHNN and CDR2 SYGVQD (reference sequence). The V gene lost 4 bases and the J gene lost 0 bases, with 19 bases spanning the gap. This CDR3 is 19 amino acids long. The CDR3 DNA sequence: TGCGCCAGCAGTGGACCCGGGATAGAAGAGAGCTCCTATAATTCACCCCTCCACTTT. This codes for CASSGPGIEESSYNSPLHF.

The chain uses TRBV6-1 and TRBJ1-4, with TRBD1 matching 10 bases. This CDR3 is built from 15 residues. Looked up from germline, CDR1 is MNHNS and CDR2 is SASEGT. V shed 3 bases and J 8 bases; nucleotides not matched to a gene: 6. CDR3 protein: CASSEAGTGAEKLFF. The CDR3 DNA follows: TGTGCCAGCAGTGAGGCCGGGACAGGGGCAGAAAAACTGTTTTTT.

The chain is built from TRBV5-1 and TRBJ2-1; TRBD1 aligns across 9 bases. The CDR3 runs to 14 residues. J gave up 9 bases and V 3 bases, and 7 bases lay outside the gene matches. CDR1 is SGHRS, CDR2 YFSETQ, per germline. The DNA for the CDR3 is TGCGCCAGCAGCTGGGACAGGGAGGGCAGTGAGCAGTTCTTC. Translation gives CASSWDREGSEQFF.

The rearrangement joins TRBV3-1 (or the pseudogene TRBV3-2) to TRBJ1-3; TRBD1 might be the D (6 bases). The CDR3 has 22 residues. In germline, CDR1 is LGHDT, CDR2 YNNKEL (reference sequence). Trimming left V 0 bases short and J 0 bases short, with 27 bases between. In DNA, the CDR3 is TGTGCCAGCAGCCAAGATGCCAAGGTCAGGGGCCGGAATCCCTACTCTGGAAACACCATATATTTT. It encodes CASSQDAKVRGRNPYSGNTIYF.

CDR3 residues: CASSLSSYNSPLHF. The CDR3 bases are TGTGCCAGCAGCCTCAGCTCCTATAATTCACCCCTCCACTTT. The rearrangement uses TRBV13 and TRBJ1-6, with no clear D. This CDR3 has 14 amino acids. Trimming took 5 bases from V and 0 from J, leaving 5 bases between them. Per the germline V gene, CDR1 is PRHDT and CDR2 is FYEKMQ (reference sequence).

The V call is TRBV9, the J call TRBJ1-3, with D uncertain. Germline-derived CDR1 and CDR2 are SGDLS and YYNGEE. V lost 2 bases and J lost 0, with 3 bases in between. This CDR3 has 13 residues. The CDR3 is CASSVLSGNTIYF. For the CDR3, the DNA is TGTGCCAGCAGCGTTCTCTCTGGAAACACCATATATTTT.

The chain employs TRBV6-1 and TRBJ1-5; possible D gene TRBD1, 5 bases. There are 14 residues in the CDR3. Germline V gene lookup returns CDR1 MNHNS and CDR2 SASEGT. V was pared by 2 bases and J by 2 bases, with 7 bases between. The CDR3, as DNA: TGTGCCAGCAGTGAATGGGGGGGCAATCAGCCCCAGCATTTT. As protein: CASSEWGGNQPQHF.

The V and J genes are TRBV5-4 and TRBJ1-4; 9 bases fit TRBD1. CDR1 and CDR2 from the germline V gene are SGHNT and YYREEE (reference sequence). The CDR3 has 14 residues. V shed 4 bases, J shed 6 bases, and the junction held 4 bases outside the gene matches. As DNA, the CDR3 is TGTGCCAGCAGCGAGACAGGGGGTGATGAAAAACTGTTTTTT. Residues: CASSETGGDEKLFF.

The V and J genes are TRBV5-1 and TRBJ2-5; 8 nucleotides line up with TRBD2. V trimming: 4 bases; J trimming: 5 bases; junction bases outside the gene matches: 13. Germline CDR1 is SGHRS and CDR2 is YFSETQ. CDR3 length: 16 amino acids. CDR3 DNA sequence: TGCGCCAGCAGCCTTGGTGATAGCGGGGTCGGTGAGACCCAGTACTTC. This translates into CASSLGDSGVGETQYF.

This rearrangement joins TRBV28 to TRBJ2-7, with a possible D match to TRBD2 (5 bases). CDR1 and CDR2 (germline): MDHEN, SYDVKM. The V gene lost 3 bases and the J gene lost 3 bases, with 15 bases spanning the gap. The CDR3 spans 15 residues. The CDR3 DNA sequence: TGTGCCAGCAGTTTGGAAGGGAAGGGAGTCTACGAGCAGTACTTC. Protein product: CASSLEGKGVYEQYF.

V is TRBV5-4 and J is TRBJ2-3; TRBD2 matches at 12 bases. This CDR3 region has 18 residues. Germline values: CDR1 SGHNT, CDR2 YYREEE (reference sequence). Losses at the gene ends were 0 bases for V and 2 bases for J; bases not matched to a gene: 7. DNA of the CDR3: TGTGCCAGCAGCTTGGGGGGACTAGCGGGCCACGTCACAGATACGCAGTATTTT. Its translation is CASSLGGLAGHVTDTQYF.

The rearrangement uses TRBV3-1 (or the pseudogene TRBV3-2) and TRBJ1-5; unclear D gene. The V and J ends lost 0 bases and 6 bases respectively, with 9 bases between them. The CDR3 spans 14 residues. Germline CDR1 reads LGHDT; CDR2 reads YNNKEL (reference sequence). The CDR3 reads CASSQEHVRQPQHF. The CDR3 DNA sequence: TGTGCCAGCAGCCAAGAACATGTTCGTCAGCCCCAGCATTTT.

CDR3 protein: CASSRGPGTEKLFF. CDR3 in DNA: TGCGCCAGCAGCCGTGGACCGGGAACCGAAAAACTGTTTTTT. The chain uses TRBV4-1 and TRBJ1-4, with D hard to call. V was shortened by 4 bases and J by 8 bases, with 14 bases between the two germline ends. CDR1 is MGHRA and CDR2 is YSYEKL in the germline V gene. The length of the CDR3 is 14 residues.

This clone was found once. The chain is built from TRBV6-5 and TRBJ1-3, with D maybe TRBD1 (6 bases). Germline V CDR1 and CDR2: MNHEY, SVGAGI. The V gene lost 4 bases and the J gene lost 3 bases, with 13 bases spanning the gap. CDR3 length equals 15 residues. The CDR3 protein is CASSSSRGRGNTIYF. Written as DNA, the CDR3 is TGTGCCAGCAGTTCGAGCAGGGGCCGTGGAAACACCATATATTTT.

V gene TRBV19 combines with J gene TRBJ2-1; TRBD2 matches at 8 bases. J was trimmed by 6 bases and V by 2 bases; bases with no gene match: 3. CDR3 length equals 14 residues. Germline-derived CDR1 and CDR2 are LNHDA and SQIVND (reference sequence). CDR3 bases: TGTGCCAGTAGTATACGAGGGACTAGCAATGAGCAGTTCTTC. Its translation is CASSIRGTSNEQFF.

The CDR3, as DNA: TGTGCCAGCAGTTACTCCGCGGGAGGCTTCTACGAGCAGTACTTC. This encodes CASSYSAGGFYEQYF. V and J are TRBV6-5 and TRBJ2-7, with 8 bases fitting TRBD2. The CDR3 totals 15 residues. Germline trimming cut 0 bases from V and 3 bases from J; bases unmatched to any gene: 4. Germline CDR1 MNHEY, CDR2 SVGAGI.

This rearrangement joins TRBV14 to TRBJ2-4; the D gene is possibly TRBD1 (6 bases). The CDR3 extends over 16 amino acids. CDR1 SGHDN and CDR2 FVKESK come from the germline V gene. V lost 1 base, J lost 0 bases, and 10 bases lay in between. CDR3 sequence: CASSQVQGSAKNIQYF. Written as DNA, the CDR3 is TGTGCCAGCAGCCAAGTCCAGGGGTCAGCCAAAAACATTCAGTACTTC.

The gene calls are TRBV19 and TRBJ1-1; the D is unclear. This CDR3 region has 11 residues. Trimming cost V 7 bases and J 6 bases, with 9 bases left between them. Per the germline V gene, CDR1 is LNHDA and CDR2 is SQIVND (reference sequence). CDR3 in DNA: TGTGCCAGTAACCAACTATCTGAAGCTTTCTTT. Encoded protein: CASNQLSEAFF. The full variable domain, with the rest looked up from reference TRBV19 and TRBJ1-1, is DGGITQSPKYLFRKEGQNVTLSCEQNLNHDAMYWYRQDPGQGLRLIYYSQIVNDFQKGDIAEGYSVSREKKESFPLTVTSAQKNPTAFYLCASNQLSEAFFGQGTRLTVV.

In this sample, this clone turned up once. The same CDR3 arises from other DNA sequences in this sample as well. The chain uses TRBV12-3 or TRBV12-4 and TRBJ1-2; D gene uncertain. V gave up 5 bases and J gave up 4 bases, with 5 bases separating them. The CDR3 has 11 residues. The chain's CDR3 is CASSRGYGYTF. Written as DNA, the CDR3 is TGTGCCAGCAGTCGGGGCTATGGCTACACCTTC.